This TCR beta chain emerged from a study of PD-1 blockade in classical Hodgkin lymphoma (dated by TCRdb to 2018 to 2020). As for the study more broadly: The study used TCR beta sequencing and CyTOF to define a peripheral blood immune signature of response to PD-1 blockade in classical Hodgkin lymphoma.

The time point label, read with the paper, signifies: newly diagnosed, previously untreated cHL patient sample. PBMCs from patients with newly diagnosed, previously untreated classical Hodgkin lymphoma were sequenced as a comparison group for the relapsed/refractory trial patients. After peripheral blood was drawn into 8 mL Vacutainer Cell Preparation Tubes, PBMCs were isolated by centrifugation and then cryopreserved. Findings and caveats that apply to the study as a whole: Only a single clinical trial cohort was studied, and what caused the repertoire differences, possibly disease activity or prior therapy, remained undefined. Baseline TCR diversity was reported to be lower in newly diagnosed patients than in healthy donors and to be lower still in relapsed/refractory patients.

The Qiagen DNeasy kit was used to extract genomic DNA both from unsorted PBMCs and from the negatively selected CD4+ and CD8+ fractions. Using primers that anneal to V and J segments, immunoSEQ multiplex PCR amplified the TCR beta CDR3 regions. Amplification bias was minimized using a synthetic immune receptor repertoire, and residual bias was removed computationally after sequencing. As for how the authors treated the data: Custom Python scripts were used to quantify repertoire diversity as the Shannon entropy index. Unsorted, CD4+ and CD8+ repertoires were analyzed separately, except in combined analyses where CD4+ and CD8+ sequences were merged in silico. Drawn from immuneACCESS, this table holds only the in-frame rearrangements with V and J called that TCRdb kept. Clones are partly lost; checked studies trace under half to an unresolved V gene and leave the rest unexplained. V and J calls and clone size are copied from that table; D and trimming were computed from the DNA. The sample contains 45,000 or so clones, roughly 93% of them found a single time. The ten largest make up roughly 5% of the sample.

V is trimmed back by 5 bases and J by 7 bases, and the junction contains 3 bases that no gene match accounts for. The CDR1 and CDR2 encoded by the germline V gene (reference sequence) are LNHDA and SQIVND. The CDR3 measures 13 amino acids from cysteine to phenylalanine. Only the CDR3 region is kept as DNA, spanning 39 bases read in frame from base 1. As concerns this clone: The clone's antigen remains unknown. No much larger clone exists at a distance of one base, and base qualities are not known.

The sequence was obtained from a human donor with classical Hodgkin lymphoma. Sequencing input: peripheral blood mononuclear cells (PBMCs). This chain joins TRBV19 to TRBJ2-1, and TRBD2 aligns with 9 junction nucleotides. This receptor carries the CDR3 CASSLAGSNEQFF. The bases are TGTGCCAGTAGTCTAGCGGGAAGTAATGAGCAGTTCTTC.